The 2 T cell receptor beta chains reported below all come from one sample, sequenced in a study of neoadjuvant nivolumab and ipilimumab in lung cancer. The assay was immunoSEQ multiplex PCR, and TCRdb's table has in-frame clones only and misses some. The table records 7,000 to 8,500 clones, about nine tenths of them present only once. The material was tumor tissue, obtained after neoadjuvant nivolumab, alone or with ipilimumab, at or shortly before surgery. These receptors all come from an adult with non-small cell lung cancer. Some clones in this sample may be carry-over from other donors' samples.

CDR3 sequence reads: CASSHRDNTGELFF. The CDR3, as DNA: TGTGCCAGCAGCCACCGGGACAACACCGGGGAGCTGTTTTTT. V is TRBV14 and J is TRBJ2-2; possibly TRBD1 or TRBD2 for D (5 bases each). The CDR3 totals 14 residues. Trimming pared 3 bases from V and 2 bases from J, leaving 7 bases between. Germline CDR1 reads SGHDN; CDR2 reads FVKESK. The full variable domain, rest sourced from reference TRBV14 and TRBJ2-2, is EAGVTQFPSHSVIEKGQTVTLRCDPISGHDNLYWYRRVMGKEIKFLLHFVKESKQDESGMPNNRFLAERTGGTYSTLKVQPAELEDSGVYFCASSHRDNTGELFFGEGSRLTVL.

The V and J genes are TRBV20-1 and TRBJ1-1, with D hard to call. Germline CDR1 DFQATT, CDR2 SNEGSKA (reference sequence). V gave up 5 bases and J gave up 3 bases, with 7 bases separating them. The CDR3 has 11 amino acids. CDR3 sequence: CSAEGYTEAFF. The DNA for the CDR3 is TGCAGTGCTGAGGGATACACTGAAGCTTTCTTT.